A selection of T cell receptor beta chains follows, all from one sample in a study of blood T cell dynamics during melanoma immunotherapy. Sequenced by immunoSEQ multiplex PCR; TCRdb stores in-frame clones only, minus some. The sample has over 8,000 clones; 65% to 90% are singletons. Sequencing was performed on blood, taken from a patient treated with checkpoint blockade. Receptor source: a human donor with melanoma. The CDR3 runs from the conserved cysteine through the conserved F or W. D genes are given only for firm matches. The size entry is marked missing in some rows and otherwise reads once, few, many or a size class.

v_call: TRBV7-8; j_call: TRBJ1-4; d_call: .; clone_size: .; cdr3_aa: CASIIRRALSTNEKLFF; cdr3_nt: TGTGCCAGCATTATCAGGAGGGCTCTATCAACTAATGAAAAACTGTTTTTT
v_call: TRBV7-6; j_call: TRBJ2-7; d_call: .; clone_size: .; cdr3_aa: CASSPGPVYEQYF; cdr3_nt: TGTGCCAGCAGCCCTGGACCGGTCTACGAGCAGTACTTC
v_call: TRBV7-3; j_call: TRBJ1-2; d_call: TRBD1; clone_size: .; cdr3_aa: CASSRGTGGSHHYGYTF; cdr3_nt: TGTGCCAGCAGCCGAGGGACAGGGGGCAGTCACCACTATGGCTACACCTTC
v_call: TRBV7-2; j_call: TRBJ2-3; d_call: .; clone_size: .; cdr3_aa: CASRGTSLGTDTQYF; cdr3_nt: TGTGCCAGCAGGGGGACCTCCCTTGGGACAGATACGCAGTATTTT
v_call: TRBV5-4; j_call: TRBJ1-5; d_call: .; clone_size: .; cdr3_aa: CASSTQGDSNQPQHF; cdr3_nt: TGTGCCAGCAGCACCCAGGGCGATAGCAATCAGCCCCAGCATTTT
v_call: TRBV2; j_call: TRBJ2-7; d_call: .; clone_size: .; cdr3_aa: CASSEGTAEYEQYF; cdr3_nt: TGTGCCAGCAGTGAGGGAACAGCCGAATACGAGCAGTACTTC
v_call: TRBV5-4; j_call: TRBJ1-4; d_call: .; clone_size: .; cdr3_aa: CASSRGLATNEKLFF; cdr3_nt: TGTGCCAGCAGCAGGGGTCTTGCAACTAATGAAAAACTGTTTTTT
v_call: TRBV4-2; j_call: TRBJ2-2; d_call: .; clone_size: .; cdr3_aa: CASSQVRTPYNGELFF; cdr3_nt: TGTGCCAGCAGCCAAGTTAGGACTCCCTATAACGGGGAGCTGTTTTTT
v_call: TRBV30; j_call: TRBJ2-3; d_call: .; clone_size: .; cdr3_aa: CAWSVGFQGADTQYF; cdr3_nt: TGTGCCTGGAGTGTAGGGTTTCAGGGAGCAGATACGCAGTATTTT
v_call: TRBV21-1; j_call: TRBJ1-2; d_call: .; clone_size: .; cdr3_aa: CASRNRLYRKTYGYTF; cdr3_nt: TGTGCCAGCAGAAATCGCTTATACAGAAAGACCTATGGCTACACCTTC
v_call: TRBV6-1; j_call: TRBJ1-2; d_call: .; clone_size: .; cdr3_aa: CASSQTANYGYTF; cdr3_nt: TGTGCCAGCAGCCAGACAGCGAACTATGGCTACACCTTC
v_call: TRBV19; j_call: TRBJ2-5; d_call: .; clone_size: .; cdr3_aa: CASTDRKTGVQETQYF; cdr3_nt: TGTGCCAGTACCGATCGGAAGACAGGTGTGCAAGAGACCCAGTACTTC
v_call: TRBV5-4; j_call: TRBJ1-2; d_call: .; clone_size: once; cdr3_aa: CASSLFQGINYGYTF; cdr3_nt: TGTGCCAGCAGCTTGTTTCAAGGCATAAACTATGGCTACACCTTC
v_call: TRBV6-1; j_call: TRBJ2-7; d_call: .; clone_size: .; cdr3_aa: CASSEALPPQQYF; cdr3_nt: TGTGCCAGCAGTGAAGCGCTACCGCCCCAGCAGTACTTC
v_call: TRBV19; j_call: TRBJ2-4; d_call: .; clone_size: .; cdr3_aa: CASSTLDSRTKNIQYF; cdr3_nt: TGTGCCAGTAGTACCTTGGACAGCCGAACCAAAAACATTCAGTACTTC
v_call: TRBV11-2; j_call: TRBJ2-5; d_call: .; clone_size: few; cdr3_aa: CASSNRDTQETQYF; cdr3_nt: TGTGCCAGCAGCAACCGGGACACCCAAGAGACCCAGTACTTC
v_call: TRBV5-4; j_call: TRBJ2-3; d_call: TRBD2; clone_size: .; cdr3_aa: CASSLVAGGPGTDTQYF; cdr3_nt: TGTGCCAGCAGCTTAGTCGCGGGGGGGCCCGGCACAGATACGCAGTATTTT
v_call: TRBV5-1; j_call: TRBJ2-3; d_call: TRBD2; clone_size: once; cdr3_aa: CASSLAGGLLGYTQYF; cdr3_nt: TGCGCCAGCAGCTTGGCGGGGGGGCTGCTAGGGTATACGCAGTATTTT
v_call: TRBV5-4; j_call: TRBJ2-3; d_call: TRBD2; clone_size: .; cdr3_aa: CASSRSGLAGRTDTQYF; cdr3_nt: TGTGCCAGCAGCAGGTCGGGACTAGCGGGTCGCACAGATACGCAGTATTTT
v_call: TRBV13; j_call: TRBJ2-7; d_call: TRBD1; clone_size: once; cdr3_aa: CASSLSRDRGFYEQYF; cdr3_nt: TGTGCCAGCAGCTTAAGTAGGGACAGGGGATTCTACGAGCAGTACTTC
v_call: TRBV15; j_call: TRBJ1-1; d_call: TRBD1; clone_size: .; cdr3_aa: CATSSGQGTAEAFF; cdr3_nt: TGTGCCACCAGCTCGGGACAGGGGACGGCTGAAGCTTTCTTT
v_call: TRBV6-4; j_call: TRBJ2-3; d_call: TRBD2; clone_size: few; cdr3_aa: CASSALAGDTDTQYF; cdr3_nt: TGTGCCAGCAGTGCCCTAGCGGGGGACACAGATACGCAGTATTTT
v_call: TRBV5-1; j_call: TRBJ1-1; d_call: TRBD1; clone_size: .; cdr3_aa: CASSNVGRGSEAFF; cdr3_nt: TGCGCCAGCAGCAACGTCGGCAGGGGGTCTGAAGCTTTCTTT